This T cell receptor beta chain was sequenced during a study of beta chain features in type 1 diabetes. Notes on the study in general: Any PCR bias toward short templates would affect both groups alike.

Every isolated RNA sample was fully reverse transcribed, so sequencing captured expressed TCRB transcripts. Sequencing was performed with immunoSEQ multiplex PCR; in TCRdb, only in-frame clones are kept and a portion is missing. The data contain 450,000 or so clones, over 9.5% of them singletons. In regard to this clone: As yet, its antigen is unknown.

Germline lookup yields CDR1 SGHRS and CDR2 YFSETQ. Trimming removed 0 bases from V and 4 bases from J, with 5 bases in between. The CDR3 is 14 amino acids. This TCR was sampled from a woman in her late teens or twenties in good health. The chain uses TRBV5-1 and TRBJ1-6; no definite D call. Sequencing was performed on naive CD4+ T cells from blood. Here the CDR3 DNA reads TGCGCCAGCAGCTTGGGGAATTATAATTCACCCCTCCACTTT. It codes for CASSLGNYNSPLHF.